These 20 T cell receptor beta chains were sequenced from one sample in a study of blood T cell repertoires in COVID-19. Clones were sequenced by immunoSEQ multiplex PCR, and TCRdb holds only the in-frame ones, with some missing. The table has roughly 240,000 clones, roughly 86% seen once; the top ten hold 2% to 2.5%. The sequencing input was PBMCs or T cells enriched from blood (not recorded which). Every receptor here comes from a woman in her fifties or sixties who had recovered from COVID-19.

The J gene is TRBJ1-1, the V gene TRBV2; 8 bases are shared with TRBD1. The V and J ends lost 4 bases and 2 bases, in that order; junction bases with no gene match: 6. The CDR3 loop spans 15 amino acids. Germline CDR1 SNHLY, CDR2 FYNNEI. The CDR3 DNA reads as TGTGCCAGCAGTGTACACGGGACAGGAAACACTGAAGCTTTCTTT. Translated: CASSVHGTGNTEAFF. Full variable domain (missing parts from reference TRBV2 and TRBJ1-1): EPEVTQTPSHQVTQMGQEVILRCVPISNHLYFYWYRQILGQKVEFLVSFYNNEISEKSEIFDDQFSVERPDGSNFTLKIRSTKLEDSAMYFCASSVHGTGNTEAFFGQGTRLTVV.

The genes are TRBV5-4 and TRBJ2-1; TRBD1 aligns across 9 bases. Germline lookup yields CDR1 SGHNT and CDR2 YYREEE (reference sequence). The CDR3 is made up of 14 amino acids. V was clipped by 4 bases and J by 8 bases; unmatched bases: 7. The CDR3 nucleotides read TGTGCCAGCAGCGACCGGGACAGGGTCGATGAGCAGTTCTTC. Translation: CASSDRDRVDEQFF. Full variable domain (missing parts from reference TRBV5-4 and TRBJ2-1): ETGVTQSPTHLIKTRGQQVTLRCSSQSGHNTVSWYQQALGQGPQFIFQYYREEENGRGNFPPRFSGLQFPNYSSELNVNALELDDSALYLCASSDRDRVDEQFFGPGTRLTVL.

V and J are TRBV6-1 and TRBJ2-3; TRBD2 might be the D (6 bases). V lost 4 bases and J 0 bases, leaving 23 bases between the germline ends. This CDR3 is 19 amino acids long. CDR1 and CDR2 from the germline V gene are MNHNS and SASEGT. The CDR3: CASSVGGGLGHSSTDTQYF. The CDR3 bases are TGTGCCAGCAGTGTGGGGGGTGGGTTAGGGCATTCTAGCACAGATACGCAGTATTTT.

V and J are TRBV7-9 and TRBJ1-1; no clear D gene. The germline gives CDR1 SEHNR, CDR2 FQNEAQ (reference sequence). V lost 4 bases to trimming and J lost 4 bases, with 16 bases between them. CDR3 length equals 15 residues. The DNA of the CDR3 is TGTGCCAGCAGCTCCCCTGGTTTCGAGGGCACTGAAGCTTTCTTT. Translation: CASSSPGFEGTEAFF.

The genes are TRBV3-1 (or the pseudogene TRBV3-2) and TRBJ2-1, with a weak D call TRBD2 (6 bases). The V and J ends lost 5 bases and 5 bases respectively, with 19 bases between them. The germline gives CDR1 LGHDT, CDR2 YNNKEL (reference sequence). The CDR3 is 16 residues long. The CDR3 DNA reads TGTGCCAGCAGCTCCCGTACCGACTGGGGGGACAATGAGCAGTTCTTC. Amino acid sequence: CASSSRTDWGDNEQFF.

This clone turned up a few times. Germline and junction disagree at one end, which may indicate a read error. The chain carries TRBV7-7 and TRBJ2-1; TRBD2 matches at 9 bases. CDR1 and CDR2 (germline): SSHAT, FNYEAQ (reference sequence). The CDR3 has 15 residues. CDR3 coding DNA: TGTGCTAGCAGCGTAATAGCGGGGGCGTTTAATGAGCAGTTCTTC. Translated, it gives CASSVIAGAFNEQFF.

The V and J genes are TRBV28 and TRBJ2-3; the D gene is possibly TRBD2 (6 bases). Germline CDR1 reads MDHEN; CDR2 reads SYDVKM. V was trimmed by 8 bases and J by 3 bases, leaving 18 bases between them. The CDR3 runs 15 residues. CDR3 sequence reads: CASGTGSGRTDTQYF. CDR3 bases: TGTGCCAGCGGGACGGGATCCGGGAGAACAGATACGCAGTATTTT. Full variable domain (remainder filled in from reference TRBV28 and TRBJ2-3): DVKVTQSSRYLVKRTGEKVFLECVQDMDHENMFWYRQDPGLGLRLIYFSYDVKMKEKGDIPEGYSVSREKKERFSLILESASTNQTSMYLCASGTGSGRTDTQYFGPGTRLTVL.

The chain employs TRBV15 and TRBJ1-4, with TRBD1 matching over 9 bases. The CDR3 covers 16 residues. CDR1 and CDR2 (germline): LNHNV, YYDKDF (reference sequence). V lost 0 bases and J lost 6; bases outside the gene matches: 5. The CDR3 is CATSREVGTGHEKLFF. Written as DNA, the CDR3 is TGTGCCACCAGCAGAGAAGTCGGGACAGGGCATGAAAAACTGTTTTTT.

Here the CDR3 DNA reads TGCGCCAGCAGCTTTCAGCAGGGGGCTGAAGGCTACACCTTC. Its protein product is CASSFQQGAEGYTF. The genes are TRBV5-1 and TRBJ1-2; 8 bases align to TRBD1. The germline CDR1 and CDR2 sequences are SGHRS and YFSETQ. This CDR3 contains 14 residues. The V segment lost 2 bases and the J segment 8 bases; nucleotides outside the gene matches: 8.

The chain employs TRBV7-6 and TRBJ2-2; no clear D. Per the germline V gene, CDR1 is SGHVS and CDR2 is FNYEAQ. This CDR3 has 16 residues. V lost 2 bases and J lost 2, with 12 bases in between. CDR3 protein: CASSLRRVPNTGELFF. In nucleotides, the CDR3 is TGTGCCAGCAGCTTAAGAAGAGTGCCCAACACCGGGGAGCTGTTTTTT.

This clone appeared once. The chain couples TRBV4-1 to TRBJ1-5; D gene ambiguous. The V gene lost 1 base and the J gene lost 2 bases, with 15 bases spanning the gap. The V gene's germline CDR1 is MGHRA and CDR2 YSYEKL. The length of the CDR3 is 17 residues. The CDR3 DNA reads as TGCGCCAGCAGCCAAGCCCTTGGAGCCGGGGGCAATCAGCCCCAGCATTTT. Translated: CASSQALGAGGNQPQHF.

V usage is TRBV20-1 and J usage is TRBJ2-7; tentative D call: TRBD1 (5 bases). V lost 6 bases to trimming and J lost 9 bases, with 9 bases between them. CDR1 DFQATT and CDR2 SNEGSKA come from the germline V gene (reference sequence). The CDR3 spans 9 residues. In nucleotides, the CDR3 is TGCAGTGCGGGGCTCGCGCAGTACTTC. This translates into CSAGLAQYF.

This chain links TRBV27 with TRBJ2-3; no reliable D call. The CDR3 contains 11 residues. V was trimmed by 9 bases and J by 6 bases, leaving 10 bases between them. Germline CDR1 and CDR2: MNHEY and SMNVEV (reference sequence). In DNA, the CDR3 is TGTGCCAGTAGCACCTATGATACGCAGTATTTT. This translates into CASSTYDTQYF.

The chain carries TRBV9 and TRBJ2-2; maybe TRBD1 (6 bases). Germline V lookup: CDR1 SGDLS, CDR2 YYNGEE. CDR3 length: 15 residues. The V end was cut by 0 bases, the J end by 7 bases, with 13 bases between. The DNA of the CDR3 is TGTGCCAGCAGCGTAGCCTCAGGGGCGGGCGGGGAGCTGTTTTTT. This codes for CASSVASGAGGELFF.

This chain links TRBV6-2 or TRBV6-3 with TRBJ2-5; 7 bases map to TRBD1. Unmatched junction bases numbered 11, after V lost 5 bases and J lost 5 bases. Germline V gene sequence: CDR1 MNHEY, CDR2 SVGEGT. This CDR3 spans 15 amino acids. The CDR3 coding sequence is TGTGCCAGCAGTACCGAGGGGGCGCATAGTGAGACCCAGTACTTC. Its translation is CASSTEGAHSETQYF.

This clone occurred many times. The chain employs TRBV18 and TRBJ1-1; 8 positions match TRBD1. Germline V gives CDR1 KGHSH, CDR2 LQKENI. J was trimmed by 5 bases and V by 5 bases; bases with no gene match: 7. This CDR3 has 14 residues. The DNA of the CDR3 is TGTGCCAGCTCAAAGACAGGGGAGCGGACTGAAGCTTTCTTT. This gives the protein CASSKTGERTEAFF.

The rearrangement uses TRBV7-3 and TRBJ2-2; D gene unclear. Between the trimmed V and J ends, which lost 2 bases and 6 bases, there was a span of 16 bases. Germline V gene lookup returns CDR1 SGHTA and CDR2 FQGTGA. There are 16 residues in the CDR3. The CDR3 region has the DNA TGTGCCAGCAGCTTACAGGCCCCACGCATCCCCGGGGAGCTGTTTTTT. This sequence encodes CASSLQAPRIPGELFF.

The rearrangement links TRBV24-1 to TRBJ2-1; 13 bases line up with TRBD2. Per the germline V gene, CDR1 is KGHDR and CDR2 is SFDVKD. The CDR3 totals 17 residues. V lost 4 bases and J lost 6; bases outside the gene matches: 8. The CDR3 coding sequence is TGTGCCACCAGTGACCCCGGACTAGCGGGAGTGGGCAATGAGCAGTTCTTC. Its translation: CATSDPGLAGVGNEQFF.

The CDR3 DNA is TGTGCCAGCAGCGTAGCTACGTCCAGGGCGACAGATACGCAGTATTTT. Amino acids: CASSVATSRATDTQYF. The chain is built from TRBV9 and TRBJ2-3; TRBD1 might be the D (5 bases). Per germline, CDR1 SGDLS and CDR2 YYNGEE. The CDR3 totals 16 residues. V dropped 0 bases and J dropped 3 bases, with 14 bases sitting between them.

This chain connects TRBV9 to TRBJ2-7; 11 positions match TRBD2. Germline values: CDR1 SGDLS, CDR2 YYNGEE. The CDR3 covers 15 residues. The trim removed 0 bases at V and 6 bases at J, leaving 5 bases unmatched. The CDR3 is CASSVDPSGGPEQYF. DNA for the CDR3: TGTGCCAGCAGCGTAGATCCTAGCGGGGGGCCCGAGCAGTACTTC.